The TCR beta chain under discussion was sequenced for a study of T cell responses to AZD1222 COVID-19 vaccine. Whole-study findings and limits: Reports say nearly half of spike-specific TCRs go after unmutated variant regions. Spike-specific TCR breadth and depth both grew after two AZD1222 doses.

In germline, CDR1 is LGHDT, CDR2 YNNKEL (reference sequence). V shed 5 bases, J shed 5 bases, and the junction held 11 bases outside the gene matches. The CDR3 is made up of 15 amino acids. About this clone itself: Its antigen remains unknown.

Assay: immunoSEQ multiplex PCR; the TCRdb copy retains only in-frame clones and omits some. This table has about 160,000 clones, around 89% appearing once. Second-dose recipients at about 4 or about 12 weeks were treated as one pooled group. The chain has TRBV3-1 (or the pseudogene TRBV3-2) and TRBJ1-1, with 7 bases matching TRBD1. Here the sequenced sample was peripheral blood, taken 28 days after the second AZD1222 dose. The receptor was isolated from an adult who received the AZD1222 COVID-19 vaccine. This CDR3 is CASSTQGTVLTEAFF. CDR3 nucleotide sequence: TGTGCCAGCAGCACCCAAGGGACAGTTCTTACTGAAGCTTTCTTT.